This TCR beta chain originates from a study of siplizumab effects on memory and regulatory T cells. Study-wide findings and caveats: Proliferating siplizumab-culture Tregs lacked confirmation of suppressive function. Treatment with siplizumab left mappable alloreactive CD4+ clones averaging approximately 69% Treg-derived, compared with 25% to 30% in controls. Naive versus memory phenotype went unassigned for roughly 75-96% of proliferating CD4+ or CD8+ clones.

Germline CDR1 and CDR2: LNHDA and SQIVND (reference sequence). This CDR3 contains 15 residues. V shed 6 bases, J shed 2 bases, and the junction held 9 bases outside the gene matches. Comment on this clone: Antigen specificity is unknown.

Assays examined 100,000 or so TCR templates per sample. Clones were sequenced by immunoSEQ multiplex PCR, and TCRdb holds only the in-frame ones, with some missing. The data contain roughly 92,000 clones, roughly 94% of them singletons. This chain connects TRBV19 to TRBJ2-7; 8 positions agree with TRBD1. The TCR sequence derives from a human donor in good health. Sample: non-Treg CD4+ T cells sorted from blood. Here the CDR3 DNA reads TGTGCCAGTAGCATTCGACAGGGGCCAACCTACGAGCAGTACTTC. As protein: CASSIRQGPTYEQYF.